These 26 T cell receptor beta chains were all obtained from the same sample, sequenced in a study of blood T cell repertoires in COVID-19. Only in-frame clones appear in the TCRdb table, and some are missing; sequencing was by immunoSEQ multiplex PCR. Among more than 300,000 clones, roughly 90% were seen once, and the ten largest hold 3.5% to 5%. Material for sequencing was PBMCs or T cells enriched from blood (not recorded which). These receptors all stem from a young woman who had been exposed to COVID-19.

Only a few counts were recorded for this clone. The CDR3 region is CASRKGQGLRNTIYF. The CDR3 DNA follows: TGTGCCAGCAGAAAAGGACAGGGTCTCAGAAACACCATATATTTT. The V call is TRBV7-2, the J call TRBJ1-3; 8 bases match TRBD1. Losses at the gene ends were 6 bases for V and 5 bases for J; bases not matched to a gene: 9. The germline V gene encodes CDR1 SGHTA and CDR2 FQGNSA. This CDR3 contains 15 residues.

The chain couples TRBV4-1 to TRBJ2-3; D gene uncertain. Germline V gene sequence: CDR1 MGHRA, CDR2 YSYEKL. The CDR3 is made up of 13 amino acids. V gave up 1 base and J gave up 4 bases, with 6 bases separating them. CDR3 in amino acids: CASSQVRADTQYF. In DNA, the CDR3 is TGCGCCAGCAGCCAAGTGAGAGCAGATACGCAGTATTTT.

This clone was seen a single time. The V gene is TRBV4-3, the J gene TRBJ2-2; 7 bases line up with TRBD1. The junction had 12 bases not matched to a gene; V was cut back by 0 bases and J by 2 bases. Germline V gene data show CDR1 as LGHNA and CDR2 as YSLEER. CDR3 size: 19 residues. The CDR3 region is CASSQEGGGRGVNTGELFF. CDR3 DNA: TGCGCCAGCAGCCAAGAAGGGGGCGGCAGGGGAGTTAACACCGGGGAGCTGTTTTTT.

Concerning this clone itself: This same CDR3 is encoded by further DNA sequences in the sample. The chain has TRBV3-1 (or the pseudogene TRBV3-2) and TRBJ1-2; the match to TRBD1 covers 7 bases. The length of the CDR3 is 13 residues. Germline V gene lookup returns CDR1 LGHDT and CDR2 YNNKEL (reference sequence). V trimming: 6 bases; J trimming: 2 bases; junction bases outside the gene matches: 3. CDR3 sequence: CASSQQGNYGYTF. DNA of the CDR3: TGTGCCAGCAGTCAACAGGGGAACTATGGCTACACCTTC.

Points on this clone: The same CDR3 can be traced to other DNA sequences in this sample. The V gene is TRBV7-2, the J gene TRBJ1-5, with D perhaps matching TRBD1 (5 bases). The CDR3 totals 12 residues. Germline loops: CDR1 SGHTA, CDR2 FQGNSA. The V gene lost 2 bases and the J gene lost 7 bases, with 6 bases spanning the gap. CDR3 protein: CASSLQGQPQHF. DNA for the CDR3: TGTGCCAGCAGCTTACAGGGACAGCCCCAGCATTTT.

CDR3 in amino acids: CASSLVPLAGPYNEQFF. The CDR3 DNA reads TGTGCCAGCAGCTTAGTGCCCCTAGCGGGGCCCTACAATGAGCAGTTCTTC. The chain employs TRBV11-2 and TRBJ2-1; TRBD2 matches 9 bases. The ends lost 1 base at V and 2 bases at J; junction bases unmatched: 6. The CDR3 length is 17 residues. Germline V gene lookup returns CDR1 SGHAT and CDR2 FQNNGV.

The rearrangement links TRBV19 to TRBJ1-1; 8 bases agree with TRBD1. With V trimmed by 5 bases and J by 5 bases, 10 bases remained unmatched. CDR1 and CDR2 (germline): LNHDA, SQIVND (reference sequence). CDR3 length: 15 amino acids. In DNA, the CDR3 is TGTGCCAGTAGTGTTGCCCGGGACAGGTCAACTGAAGCTTTCTTT. Encoded protein: CASSVARDRSTEAFF.

This chain joins TRBV27 and TRBJ1-2; 10 positions agree with TRBD1. The ends lost 5 bases at V and 7 bases at J; junction bases unmatched: 7. This CDR3 comprises 14 residues. The V gene's germline CDR1 is MNHEY and CDR2 SMNVEV (reference sequence). The chain's CDR3 is CASSTGTGVFGYTF. Here the CDR3 DNA reads TGTGCCAGCAGTACCGGGACAGGGGTTTTTGGCTACACCTTC.

The V gene is TRBV25-1, the J gene TRBJ2-5; D may be TRBD1 (6 bases). V was pared by 7 bases and J by 5 bases, with 14 bases between. CDR1 is MGHDK and CDR2 is SYGVNS in the germline V gene. This CDR3 is built from 13 residues. The CDR3 sequence: CASNPGAGETQYF. For the CDR3, the DNA is TGTGCCAGCAATCCAGGGGCGGGCGAGACCCAGTACTTC.

The table lists this clone with a count of one. The chain has TRBV6-5 and TRBJ1-2; TRBD1 might be the D (5 bases). Trimming took 2 bases from V and 7 from J, leaving 8 bases between them. Germline CDR1 reads MNHEY; CDR2 reads SVGAGI. The CDR3 sequence is 12 residues long. The CDR3 protein is CASSYGGTGYTF. CDR3 in DNA: TGTGCCAGCAGTTACGGGGGGACTGGCTACACCTTC.

This chain joins TRBV19 and TRBJ1-4, with TRBD1 identical over 7 bases. Germline lookup yields CDR1 LNHDA and CDR2 SQIVND (reference sequence). This CDR3 comprises 15 residues. V shed 7 bases, J shed 4 bases, and the junction held 9 bases outside the gene matches. The CDR3 sequence: CASTIRDRSNEKLFF. CDR3 coding DNA: TGTGCCAGTACCATCAGGGACAGAAGTAATGAAAAACTGTTTTTT.

The chain employs TRBV19 and TRBJ1-4, with a weak D call TRBD1 (6 bases). The CDR3 has 15 residues. From germline, CDR1 is LNHDA and CDR2 SQIVND (reference sequence). V shed 5 bases and J shed 3 bases, with 13 bases lying between them. Written as DNA, the CDR3 is TGTGCCAGTAGTCCTCTGGGGGCGGCTAATGAAAAACTGTTTTTT. It codes for CASSPLGAANEKLFF.

The chain has TRBV7-3 and TRBJ1-1; D is uncertain. The CDR3 totals 13 residues. V was cut by 8 bases and J by 1 base, with 11 bases left in between. Germline CDR1 is SGHTA and CDR2 is FQGTGA. In DNA, the CDR3 is TGTGCCAGCGGAAAGGGAGAGAACACTGAAGCTTTCTTT. This encodes CASGKGENTEAFF.

The chain has TRBV4-3 and TRBJ1-2; D is possibly TRBD1 (6 bases). Germline CDR1 LGHNA, CDR2 YSLEER. Trimming removed 0 bases at V and 1 base at J, with 9 bases between. The CDR3 length is 15 residues. The DNA of the CDR3 is TGCGCCAGCAGCCAAGAAAGGGACAATAACTATGGCTACACCTTC. Amino acid sequence: CASSQERDNNYGYTF.

The genes are TRBV4-3 and TRBJ2-5, with D maybe TRBD2 (7 bases). This CDR3 spans 16 amino acids. The germline V gene encodes CDR1 LGHNA and CDR2 YSLEER. The ends were cut back, 2 bases at V and 3 bases at J, with 16 bases in the middle. CDR3 sequence: CASSQTLQGGEETQYF. DNA for the CDR3: TGCGCCAGCAGCCAAACCCTACAGGGAGGGGAAGAGACCCAGTACTTC.

This clone was seen a handful of times. The chain couples TRBV29-1 to TRBJ1-1, with no clear D. This CDR3 comprises 12 residues. CDR1 and CDR2 from the germline V gene are SQVTM and ANQGSEA. V was cut by 3 bases and J by 4 bases, with 9 bases left in between. The CDR3 nucleotides are TGCAGCGTTGACGTCTCCGGCACTGAAGCTTTCTTT. Amino acids: CSVDVSGTEAFF.

V and J are TRBV5-1 and TRBJ2-3; possibly TRBD2 for D (6 bases). CDR3 length: 13 amino acids. The V gene lost 4 bases and the J gene lost 3 bases, with 9 bases spanning the gap. Germline assignment: CDR1 SGHRS and CDR2 YFSETQ. In DNA, the CDR3 is TGCGCCAGCAGCCAAAGCGGGACAGATACGCAGTATTTT. Translating gives CASSQSGTDTQYF.

This clone was counted once. This chain joins TRBV7-9 and TRBJ1-2; possible D gene TRBD1, 5 bases. Germline CDR1 and CDR2: SEHNR and FQNEAQ (reference sequence). This CDR3 is built from 18 residues. The germline V and J ends were trimmed by 5 bases and 2 bases, with 24 bases remaining between them. Here the CDR3 DNA reads TGTGCCAGCAGCCCATGGCCCCTACAACGACAGCTGAACTATGGCTACACCTTC. As protein: CASSPWPLQRQLNYGYTF. Looking up the rest from reference TRBV7-9 and TRBJ1-2 gives the full variable domain: DTGVSQNPRHKITKRGQNVTFRCDPISEHNRLYWYRQTLGQGPEFLTYFQNEAQLEKSRLLSDRFSAERPKGSFSTLEIQRTEQGDSAMYLCASSPWPLQRQLNYGYTFGSGTRLTVV.

In this sample, this clone turned up once. This chain links TRBV3-1 (or the pseudogene TRBV3-2) with TRBJ2-2; tentatively, D is TRBD1 (5 bases). This CDR3 is built from 14 residues. Germline CDR1 and CDR2: LGHDT and YNNKEL (reference sequence). V lost 4 bases and J 9 bases, leaving 15 bases between the germline ends. The CDR3 protein is CASSRRTINWELFF. The DNA for the CDR3 is TGTGCCAGCAGCCGAAGGACAATTAACTGGGAGCTGTTTTTT.

The chain uses TRBV12-3 or TRBV12-4 and TRBJ1-2; D unclear. The CDR3 contains 13 residues. Trimming removed 10 bases at V and 8 bases at J, with 20 bases between. DNA of the CDR3: TGTGCCACTCGGAACACCCAGGTCGGAGGCTACACCTTC. Amino acid sequence: CATRNTQVGGYTF.

The V gene is TRBV29-1, the J gene TRBJ1-2; D is uncertain. This CDR3 is 13 amino acids long. Germline-derived CDR1 and CDR2 are SQVTM and ANQGSEA. The germline V and J ends were trimmed by 3 bases and 4 bases, with 12 bases remaining between them. The CDR3 DNA reads as TGCAGCGTTGAGGGCAGGTTGTCCTATGGCTACACCTTC. Translating it yields CSVEGRLSYGYTF.

The count of this clone is one. This chain's CDR3 is CASSMGGAGNQPQHF. The CDR3 DNA is TGTGCCAGTAGCATGGGGGGGGCGGGCAATCAGCCCCAGCATTTT. The rearrangement uses TRBV19 and TRBJ1-5; D is perhaps TRBD1 (6 bases). Per germline, CDR1 LNHDA and CDR2 SQIVND (reference sequence). Trimming removed 6 bases from V and 2 bases from J, with 14 bases in between. The CDR3 has 15 residues.

V usage is TRBV24-1 and J usage is TRBJ2-2, with 12 nucleotides matching TRBD1. V trimming: 4 bases; J trimming: 6 bases; junction bases outside the gene matches: 2. Per germline, CDR1 KGHDR and CDR2 SFDVKD. The CDR3 is made up of 15 amino acids. The CDR3 sequence: CATSEGTGGPGELFF. Here the CDR3 DNA reads TGTGCCACCAGTGAAGGGACAGGGGGCCCCGGGGAGCTGTTTTTT.

The chain links TRBV5-1 to TRBJ1-5; TRBD1 might be the D (6 bases). The CDR3 consists of 15 residues. Looked up from germline, CDR1 is SGHRS and CDR2 is YFSETQ. Trimming took 4 bases from V and 3 from J, leaving 14 bases between them. CDR3 DNA: TGCGCCAGCAGCCTGAGGGGGTTTCCCAATCAGCCCCAGCATTTT. Translating it yields CASSLRGFPNQPQHF.

The count of this clone is one. The rearrangement joins TRBV4-2 to TRBJ1-2; D unclear. Trimming took 1 base from V and 0 from J, leaving 6 bases between them. Germline loops: CDR1 LGHNA, CDR2 YNFKEQ. The CDR3 has 14 residues. This CDR3 is CASSQGAANYGYTF. As DNA, the CDR3 is TGTGCCAGCAGCCAAGGGGCAGCTAACTATGGCTACACCTTC.

The chain employs TRBV4-2 and TRBJ1-2; the D is unclear. Germline CDR1 LGHNA, CDR2 YNFKEQ. The CDR3 is made up of 15 amino acids. The V gene lost 0 bases and the J gene lost 4 bases, with 12 bases spanning the gap. The chain's CDR3 is CASSQDSAPGYGYTF. The CDR3 bases are TGTGCCAGCAGCCAAGATTCTGCGCCTGGCTATGGCTACACCTTC.